Shown below are 26 T cell receptor beta chains from a single sample sequenced in a study of blood T cell repertoires in COVID-19. Profiling relied on immunoSEQ multiplex PCR, and the TCRdb table lists in-frame clones only, not all of them. The sample includes some 240,000 clones, over 80% of them seen just once. The sample consisted of peripheral blood. Receptor source: a woman in her 40s who had recovered from COVID-19.

V is TRBV18 and J is TRBJ1-1; D gene uncertain. Germline V CDR1 and CDR2: KGHSH, LQKENI. CDR3 length equals 13 residues. The V and J ends lost 2 bases and 1 base respectively, with 5 bases between them. The CDR3 is CASSPRGNTEAFF. CDR3 in DNA: TGTGCCAGCTCACCAAGAGGGAACACTGAAGCTTTCTTT.

The chain links TRBV28 to TRBJ2-2; 9 bases are a match to TRBD1. Trimming cost V 5 bases and J 6 bases; bases outside gene matches: 4. CDR1 and CDR2 (germline): MDHEN, SYDVKM. This CDR3 comprises 14 residues. This CDR3 is CASSLQGASGELFF. CDR3 bases: TGTGCCAGCAGTCTACAGGGGGCGTCCGGGGAGCTGTTTTTT.

The V gene is TRBV9, the J gene TRBJ1-2; D is uncertain. V lost 2 bases and J 3 bases, leaving 14 bases between the germline ends. This CDR3 comprises 15 residues. Germline-derived CDR1 and CDR2 are SGDLS and YYNGEE. DNA for the CDR3: TGTGCCAGCAGCGTTGGAGGATATGGGGACTATGGCTACACCTTC. Residues: CASSVGGYGDYGYTF.

V and J are TRBV5-1 and TRBJ2-1, with no clear D. The germline V gene encodes CDR1 SGHRS and CDR2 YFSETQ. The V and J ends lost 0 bases and 0 bases respectively, with 10 bases between them. CDR3 length: 16 amino acids. CDR3 protein: CASSLAGVASYNEQFF. The CDR3 region has the DNA TGCGCCAGCAGCTTGGCCGGTGTAGCCTCCTACAATGAGCAGTTCTTC.

Note on this clone: Compared with germline, one end of the junction differs, possibly owing to a read error. The genes are TRBV7-2 and TRBJ1-4; a possible D gene is TRBD1 (5 bases). CDR3 length: 12 amino acids. Germline lookup yields CDR1 SGHTA and CDR2 FQGNSA. The CDR3 loop is CASTLSGPLLFF. DNA for the CDR3: TGTGCCAGCACCTTATCAGGGCCCTTGTTGTTTTTT.

This clone was seen a handful of times. The chain joins TRBV6-6 to TRBJ1-6, with TRBD1 identical over 9 bases. The junction had 9 bases not matched to a gene; V was cut back by 6 bases and J by 9 bases. The CDR3 contains 15 residues. In germline, CDR1 is MNHNY, CDR2 SVGAGI (reference sequence). The CDR3 region is CASRPRQGDGSPLHF. The DNA of the CDR3 is TGTGCCAGCAGACCAAGACAGGGGGATGGTTCACCCCTCCACTTT.

In its sample, this clone was seen a few times. The chain recombines TRBV4-1 with TRBJ2-7; 11 bases map to TRBD1. The CDR3 has 15 amino acids. Germline V gives CDR1 MGHRA, CDR2 YSYEKL. Trimming removed 5 bases from V and 1 base from J; junction bases left unmatched: 4. The CDR3 region is CASSKGQGASYEQYF. The CDR3, as DNA: TGCGCCAGCAGCAAAGGACAGGGGGCTTCCTACGAGCAGTACTTC.

V and J are TRBV3-1 (or the pseudogene TRBV3-2) and TRBJ1-1; a possible D gene is TRBD1 (6 bases). There are 16 residues in the CDR3. Germline lookup yields CDR1 LGHDT and CDR2 YNNKEL (reference sequence). V was clipped by 3 bases and J by 4 bases, with 18 bases between them. CDR3 loop: CASSQIGGAAGTEAFF. Here the CDR3 DNA reads TGTGCCAGCAGCCAGATCGGGGGGGCCGCGGGCACTGAAGCTTTCTTT.

The chain couples TRBV27 to TRBJ2-3; TRBD2 matches 9 bases. The germline CDR1 and CDR2 sequences are MNHEY and SMNVEV (reference sequence). V lost 2 bases and J lost 0; bases outside the gene matches: 9. The CDR3 contains 18 residues. This chain's CDR3 is CASSLIGRGGTSTDTQYF. CDR3 bases: TGTGCCAGCAGTTTAATCGGGCGGGGGGGGACTAGCACAGATACGCAGTATTTT.

This rearrangement joins TRBV19 to TRBJ1-2, with a possible D match to TRBD1 (5 bases). V was trimmed by 6 bases and J by 9 bases, leaving 14 bases between them. CDR1 and CDR2 from the germline V gene are LNHDA and SQIVND (reference sequence). The CDR3 extends over 12 amino acids. This chain's CDR3 is CASRPQGLSYTF. As DNA, the CDR3 is TGTGCCAGTAGACCCCAGGGTTTGAGCTACACCTTC.

The chain carries TRBV19 and TRBJ2-3; D possibly corresponds to TRBD1 (5 bases). The CDR3 runs to 13 residues. V lost 6 bases and J 1 base, leaving 8 bases between the germline ends. CDR1 and CDR2 from the germline V gene are LNHDA and SQIVND (reference sequence). The CDR3 nucleotides read TGTGCCAGTAGGAAACAGGGCACAGATACGCAGTATTTT. It encodes CASRKQGTDTQYF. Complete variable domain (other parts from reference TRBV19 and TRBJ2-3): DGGITQSPKYLFRKEGQNVTLSCEQNLNHDAMYWYRQDPGQGLRLIYYSQIVNDFQKGDIAEGYSVSREKKESFPLTVTSAQKNPTAFYLCASRKQGTDTQYFGPGTRLTVL.

The chain is built from TRBV7-9 and TRBJ1-4; 7 bases match TRBD1. Germline V gene lookup returns CDR1 SEHNR and CDR2 FQNEAQ (reference sequence). Germline trimming cut 4 bases from V and 3 bases from J; bases unmatched to any gene: 11. This CDR3 region has 17 residues. The CDR3 is CASSSRGFGGPNEKLFF. DNA for the CDR3: TGTGCCAGCAGCTCCAGGGGGTTCGGGGGCCCTAATGAAAAACTGTTTTTT.

This clone was counted a single time. The genes are TRBV13 and TRBJ1-5; a weak D match, TRBD1 (5 bases). V was clipped by 5 bases and J by 6 bases, with 8 bases between them. The CDR3 is made up of 12 amino acids. Germline-derived CDR1 and CDR2 are PRHDT and FYEKMQ (reference sequence). CDR3 sequence (DNA): TGTGCCAGCAGCACAGGTAGTCAGCCCCAGCATTTT. It yields the protein CASSTGSQPQHF.

The chain couples TRBV10-3 to TRBJ2-7; a possible D gene is TRBD1 (5 bases). With 5 bases removed from V and 7 bases from J, the gap between germline ends came to 21 bases. Germline V gene lookup returns CDR1 ENHRY and CDR2 SYGVKD. The CDR3 has 15 residues. CDR3 DNA: TGTGCCATCAGTAAATCCAGGGCCCGCCTTTGGGAGCAGTACTTC. Amino acids: CAISKSRARLWEQYF.

The V gene is TRBV29-1, the J gene TRBJ2-7; D may be TRBD1 (5 bases). V gave up 5 bases and J gave up 0 bases, with 14 bases separating them. CDR1 is SQVTM, CDR2 ANQGSEA, per germline. The CDR3 sequence is 14 residues long. CDR3 sequence reads: CSVLRPDSSYEQYF. In DNA form, the CDR3 reads TGCAGCGTTTTACGGCCCGACAGCTCCTACGAGCAGTACTTC.

The chain couples TRBV19 to TRBJ2-5, with a possible D match to TRBD1 (5 bases). The CDR3 covers 13 residues. V lost 4 bases, J lost 4 bases, and 10 bases lay in between. Germline V gene sequence: CDR1 LNHDA, CDR2 SQIVND (reference sequence). The CDR3 region is CASSTGNAETQYF. The CDR3 DNA sequence: TGTGCCAGTAGTACAGGGAATGCAGAGACCCAGTACTTC.

The chain recombines TRBV20-1 with TRBJ2-1, with 8 bases identical to TRBD2. V shed 3 bases, J shed 8 bases, and the junction held 9 bases outside the gene matches. The CDR3 totals 14 residues. Germline CDR1 is DFQATT and CDR2 is SNEGSKA (reference sequence). CDR3 sequence reads: CSASGLAGSHEQFF. For the CDR3, the DNA is TGCAGTGCTAGTGGGTTAGCGGGGTCTCATGAGCAGTTCTTC.

V and J are TRBV30 and TRBJ2-7; perhaps TRBD2 as D (6 bases). V was cut by 7 bases and J by 2 bases, with 15 bases left in between. Germline CDR1 GTSNPN, CDR2 SVGIG (reference sequence). The length of the CDR3 is 13 residues. CDR3 nucleotide sequence: TGTGCCTCCCGGGGACTCCCGACCTACGAGCAGTACTTC. Amino acids: CASRGLPTYEQYF.

The V call is TRBV2, the J call TRBJ1-6, with 7 positions matching TRBD1. This CDR3 is built from 16 residues. CDR1 and CDR2 from the germline V gene are SNHLY and FYNNEI. J gave up 5 bases and V 6 bases, and 10 bases lay outside the gene matches. The CDR3 is CASSRQGLDNNSPLHF. For the CDR3, the DNA is TGTGCCAGCAGCCGACAGGGCCTCGATAATAATTCACCCCTCCACTTT.

V is TRBV9 and J is TRBJ1-6; maybe TRBD1 (5 bases). The CDR3 contains 17 residues. V lost 1 base, J lost 7 bases, and 18 bases lay in between. The V gene's germline CDR1 is SGDLS and CDR2 YYNGEE. In nucleotides, the CDR3 is TGTGCCAGCAGCGTACAGGGTGAGGCCTCAACAAATTCACCCCTCCACTTT. Its translation is CASSVQGEASTNSPLHF.

The chain joins TRBV9 to TRBJ1-6; no clear D gene. Germline V gene lookup returns CDR1 SGDLS and CDR2 YYNGEE. The CDR3 has 13 amino acids. Trimming took off 8 bases at V and 7 bases at J, with 13 bases between the two ends. The CDR3 nucleotides read TGTGCCAGTCACGGGGTAGGCAATTCACCCCTCCACTTT. Its protein is CASHGVGNSPLHF.

V usage is TRBV19 and J usage is TRBJ1-1, with no clear D. The CDR3 runs to 12 residues. The germline gives CDR1 LNHDA, CDR2 SQIVND (reference sequence). V was cut by 6 bases and J by 3 bases, with 8 bases left in between. CDR3 sequence reads: CASRRSYTEAFF. In DNA form, the CDR3 reads TGTGCCAGTAGGCGGAGTTACACTGAAGCTTTCTTT. Using reference TRBV19 and TRBJ1-1 for the parts outside the CDR3, the full variable domain is DGGITQSPKYLFRKEGQNVTLSCEQNLNHDAMYWYRQDPGQGLRLIYYSQIVNDFQKGDIAEGYSVSREKKESFPLTVTSAQKNPTAFYLCASRRSYTEAFFGQGTRLTVV.

The chain uses TRBV28 and TRBJ1-6, with TRBD1 as a possible D gene (5 bases). The CDR3 totals 16 residues. Trimming removed 3 bases at V and 8 bases at J, with 17 bases between. CDR1 is MDHEN and CDR2 is SYDVKM in the germline V gene. The DNA of the CDR3 is TGTGCCAGCAGTTTTCTTGGGGGGGGGAAAGATTCACCCCTCCACTTT. Translated, it gives CASSFLGGGKDSPLHF.

In its sample, this clone was seen many times. The chain couples TRBV19 to TRBJ1-4; D unresolved. V gave up 3 bases and J gave up 4 bases, with 9 bases separating them. This CDR3 comprises 14 residues. Germline CDR1 is LNHDA and CDR2 is SQIVND (reference sequence). CDR3 loop: CASSIGMGNEKLFF. Written as DNA, the CDR3 is TGTGCCAGTAGTATCGGGATGGGTAATGAAAAACTGTTTTTT.

The rearrangement links TRBV4-1 to TRBJ1-5; 8 nucleotides align to TRBD1. Trimming removed 4 bases from V and 3 bases from J; junction bases left unmatched: 5. The CDR3 runs 15 residues. Germline V gene data show CDR1 as MGHRA and CDR2 as YSYEKL. CDR3 DNA: TGCGCCAGCAGCCCGGGACAGGCCCACAATCAGCCCCAGCATTTT. The encoded protein is CASSPGQAHNQPQHF.

The chain joins TRBV12-3 or TRBV12-4 to TRBJ2-3; the D is unclear. Deletions cut 1 base from V and 2 bases from J, with 4 bases between. The CDR3 sequence is 13 residues long. The CDR3 bases are TGTGCCAGCAGTTTAGACTACACAGATACGCAGTATTTT. It is translated as CASSLDYTDTQYF.